The 17 T cell receptor beta chains below were found in one sample sequenced in a study of T cell repertoires in cytomegalovirus infection. TCRdb re-analysed the reads in MiXCR, keeping a single row per CDR3 protein. The sample shows nearly 550,000 distinct CDR3 sequences, about 15% of them seen only once. The specimen sequenced was CD8+ T cells from PBMCs. These receptors were collected from a human donor in good health (CMV status not recorded). Some clones in this sample may be carry-over from other donors' samples.

This clonotype was seen repeatedly, ten times or more. V is TRBV7-9 and J is TRBJ2-7; TRBD1 matches at 8 bases. CDR3 length: 14 residues. The germline gives CDR1 SEHNR, CDR2 FQNEAQ (reference sequence). V was clipped by 5 bases and J by 5 bases; unmatched bases: 8. Written as DNA, the CDR3 is TGTGCCAGCAGCCAGGACAGGGATCTTCACGAGCAGTACTTC. Its translation is CASSQDRDLHEQYF.

The chain recombines TRBV4-1 with TRBJ2-7, with 12 bases aligning to TRBD2. The germline V gene has CDR1 MGHRA and CDR2 YSYEKL. Germline trimming cut 4 bases from V and 7 bases from J; bases unmatched to any gene: 8. This CDR3 is 15 amino acids long. DNA for the CDR3: TGCGCCAGCAGCCCGCTACTAGCGGGAGGCCGGGAGCAGTACTTC. Translation: CASSPLLAGGREQYF.

This clonotype was seen repeatedly, ten times or more. The chain recombines TRBV19 with TRBJ1-2; TRBD1 matches 7 bases. The CDR3 has 16 residues. CDR1 is LNHDA and CDR2 is SQIVND in the germline V gene (reference sequence). The V gene end was trimmed by 5 bases and the J gene end by 2 bases; junction bases not matched to a gene: 11. The CDR3 sequence: CASSSRLDRLNYGYTF. The CDR3 DNA follows: TGTGCCAGTAGTTCCCGATTGGACAGGTTAAACTATGGCTACACCTTC.

The chain links TRBV10-3 to TRBJ1-2; the D is unclear. V gave up 2 bases and J gave up 5 bases, with 21 bases separating them. The CDR3 covers 17 residues. Germline assignment: CDR1 ENHRY and CDR2 SYGVKD. Written as DNA, the CDR3 is TGTGCCATCAGTGAGGAGGAGAGACCATTACCGTCGTATGGCTACACCTTC. It translates to CAISEEERPLPSYGYTF.

The chain uses TRBV10-3 and TRBJ2-3; tentatively, D is TRBD1 (6 bases). Germline CDR1 ENHRY, CDR2 SYGVKD. This CDR3 is built from 14 residues. V was clipped by 4 bases and J by 0 bases, with 8 bases between them. Here the CDR3 reads CAISGTASTDTQYF. CDR3 sequence (DNA): TGTGCCATCAGTGGGACAGCTAGCACAGATACGCAGTATTTT.

This clonotype was seen many times. CDR3 in DNA: TGTGCCAGCAGCGTTACAGGGGGCGGAGGTTACGAGCAGTACTTC. Translated: CASSVTGGGGYEQYF. The rearrangement joins TRBV7-9 to TRBJ2-7, with 9 bases fitting TRBD1. The CDR3 is 15 amino acids. With 5 bases clipped from V and 4 bases from J, the junction kept 9 bases outside the gene matches. CDR1 is SEHNR and CDR2 is FQNEAQ in the germline V gene (reference sequence).

This clonotype was observed a handful of times. In DNA, the CDR3 is TGTGCCAGCGAGGAGCCCGACCTTTCGGAGGCGCAGTACTTC. Amino acids: CASEEPDLSEAQYF. V gene TRBV2 combines with J gene TRBJ2-7, with D possibly being TRBD2 (5 bases). CDR1 is SNHLY, CDR2 FYNNEI, per germline. The CDR3 totals 14 residues. V lost 8 bases to trimming and J lost 9 bases, with 23 bases between them.

This clonotype appeared a few times. This could be a read error, since a much larger clone is one nucleotide away. The chain combines TRBV11-2 with TRBJ2-7; tentative D call: TRBD1 (5 bases). Germline CDR1 and CDR2: SGHAT and FQNNGV. V was shortened by 3 bases and J by 1 base, with 13 bases between the two germline ends. This CDR3 is built from 15 residues. The CDR3 here is CASSFDWGGSYEQYF. The CDR3, as DNA: TGTGCCAGCAGCTTCGACTGGGGCGGTTCCTACGAGCAGTACTTC.

This chain connects TRBV19 to TRBJ1-3, with 8 positions matching TRBD1. J lost 4 bases, V lost 4 bases, and 6 bases had no gene match. CDR1 and CDR2 (germline): LNHDA, SQIVND (reference sequence). The CDR3 contains 15 residues. The CDR3 DNA follows: TGTGCCAGTAGTACTTCGGGACAGGCGGGAAACACCATATATTTT. Translating gives CASSTSGQAGNTIYF.

The rearrangement links TRBV27 to TRBJ1-1; perhaps TRBD1 as D (6 bases). This CDR3 spans 13 amino acids. With 10 bases removed from V and 4 bases from J, the gap between germline ends came to 16 bases. CDR1 and CDR2 (germline): MNHEY, SMNVEV (reference sequence). This CDR3 reads CATSFGTLTEAFF. The CDR3 nucleotides read TGTGCCACTAGTTTTGGGACACTCACTGAAGCTTTCTTT.

Comments on this clonotype: A read error may account for a junction end that differs from germline. V and J are TRBV7-6 and TRBJ2-7, with D maybe TRBD1 (6 bases). This CDR3 region has 13 residues. Germline V gives CDR1 SGHVS, CDR2 FNYEAQ. The CDR3 DNA follows: TGCGGCAGCAGCAGGACAGCTGACTACGAACAGTACTTC. This gives the protein CGSSRTADYEQYF.

This clonotype has ten or more counts. The chain combines TRBV7-9 with TRBJ2-5; 9 bases fit TRBD2. The CDR3 is made up of 17 amino acids. Trimming removed 5 bases from V and 1 base from J; junction bases left unmatched: 11. Per germline, CDR1 SEHNR and CDR2 FQNEAQ (reference sequence). The CDR3 DNA reads as TGTGCCAGCAGCCTCTCTTCGGCGGGAGGGTTCCAAGAGACCCAGTACTTC. It translates to CASSLSSAGGFQETQYF. The full variable domain, in which reference TRBV7-9 and TRBJ2-5 provide the parts outside the CDR3, is DTGVSQNPRHKITKRGQNVTFRCDPISEHNRLYWYRQTLGQGPEFLTYFQNEAQLEKSRLLSDRFSAERPKGSFSTLEIQRTEQGDSAMYLCASSLSSAGGFQETQYFGPGTRLLVL.

This clonotype was recorded at least ten times. J is TRBJ2-1 and V is TRBV28; D tentatively fits TRBD1 or TRBD2 (5 bases each). This CDR3 has 13 amino acids. Trimming took 4 bases from V and 4 from J, leaving 8 bases between them. Looked up from germline, CDR1 is MDHEN and CDR2 is SYDVKM. The CDR3 DNA follows: TGTGCCAGCAGTTATGGGGGTTACAATGAGCAGTTCTTC. It translates to CASSYGGYNEQFF.

As regards this clonotype: Just one base apart from a much larger clone, this may be a read error. The chain combines TRBV15 with TRBJ2-7; a weak D match, TRBD1 (6 bases). This CDR3 region has 15 residues. The V gene's germline CDR1 is LNHNV and CDR2 YYDKDF (reference sequence). The CDR3, as DNA: TGTGTCACCAGAGAGGACAGTTCGAGCTCCTACGAGCAGTACTTC. It specifies CVTREDSSSSYEQYF.

Ten or more counts support this clonotype. The chain employs TRBV12-3 or TRBV12-4 and TRBJ1-2, with D maybe TRBD1 (5 bases). The V end was cut by 1 base, the J end by 3 bases, with 15 bases between. The CDR3 totals 16 residues. The CDR3 is CASSLEGPGPYYGYTF. CDR3 DNA sequence: TGTGCCAGCAGTTTAGAAGGGCCGGGGCCTTACTATGGCTACACCTTC.

The sample holds many counts of this clonotype. The chain couples TRBV7-6 to TRBJ2-7; D might be TRBD2 (5 bases). The length of the CDR3 is 12 residues. V was trimmed by 0 bases and J by 5 bases, leaving 5 bases between them. Germline V lookup: CDR1 SGHVS, CDR2 FNYEAQ. This chain's CDR3 is CASSLAEDEQYF. CDR3 sequence (DNA): TGTGCCAGCAGCTTAGCGGAGGACGAGCAGTACTTC.

Only a few counts were recorded for this clonotype. The chain combines TRBV6-6 with TRBJ1-5, with a tentative D call TRBD1 (5 bases). Germline CDR1 MNHNY, CDR2 SVGAGI (reference sequence). Trimming removed 6 bases at V and 3 bases at J, with 9 bases between. The CDR3 has 13 amino acids. CDR3 DNA: TGTGCCAGCAGGGGGGTATTCAATCAGCCCCAGCATTTT. Residues: CASRGVFNQPQHF.